A single sample is the source of the 20 T cell receptor beta chains below, sequenced in a study of blood T cell repertoires in COVID-19. Sequenced by immunoSEQ multiplex PCR; TCRdb stores in-frame clones only, minus some. The data show 200,000 to 250,000 clones, with approximately 91% seen just once and roughly 2.6% held by the top ten. Specimen: peripheral blood. These receptors all come from a woman between 55 and 75 years old with acute or convalescent COVID-19.

J is TRBJ1-2 and V is TRBV27, with 8 bases fitting TRBD1. Germline V gives CDR1 MNHEY, CDR2 SMNVEV (reference sequence). The length of the CDR3 is 14 residues. The V and J ends lost 6 bases and 4 bases, in that order; junction bases with no gene match: 7. CDR3 sequence (DNA): TGTGCCAGCAGACAACAGGGGGAGGGCTATGGCTACACCTTC. This encodes CASRQQGEGYGYTF.

The chain carries TRBV2 and TRBJ2-5, with D possibly TRBD1 on 6 matching bases. The CDR3 runs to 15 residues. Germline V gene lookup returns CDR1 SNHLY and CDR2 FYNNEI. V dropped 3 bases and J dropped 5 bases, with 16 bases sitting between them. The chain's CDR3 is CASSDGPGVSETQYF. The CDR3 region has the DNA TGTGCCAGCAGTGATGGTCCAGGGGTTTCTGAGACCCAGTACTTC.

The chain joins TRBV25-1 to TRBJ2-3; perhaps TRBD2 as D (5 bases). The germline V gene has CDR1 MGHDK and CDR2 SYGVNS. The length of the CDR3 is 14 residues. Trimming took off 3 bases at V and 4 bases at J, with 11 bases between the two ends. Here the CDR3 DNA reads TGTGCCAGCAGTGACCTCGGGAACGCAGATACGCAGTATTTT. It specifies CASSDLGNADTQYF.

J is TRBJ1-2 and V is TRBV14; TRBD1 agrees at 7 bases. The CDR3 is 13 amino acids. Germline V lookup: CDR1 SGHDN, CDR2 FVKESK. V shed 3 bases and J 5 bases; nucleotides not matched to a gene: 3. The CDR3 is CASSQQTGYGYTF. CDR3 bases: TGTGCCAGCAGCCAGCAGACAGGGTATGGCTACACCTTC.

This chain joins TRBV3-1 (or the pseudogene TRBV3-2) and TRBJ2-5; 13 bases are shared with TRBD2. The germline CDR1 and CDR2 sequences are LGHDT and YNNKEL (reference sequence). The V and J ends lost 4 bases and 6 bases, in that order; junction bases with no gene match: 8. The CDR3 has 16 amino acids. CDR3 nucleotides: TGTGCCAGCAGCCTTGGACTAGCGGGAGTTGGAAAGACCCAGTACTTC. Its protein product is CASSLGLAGVGKTQYF.

The chain has TRBV6-5 and TRBJ1-1, with D perhaps matching TRBD1 (6 bases). This CDR3 has 14 residues. Trimming took 6 bases from V and 1 from J, leaving 12 bases between them. CDR1 is MNHEY and CDR2 is SVGAGI in the germline V gene. CDR3 amino acids: CASRPYRENTEAFF. CDR3 bases: TGTGCCAGCAGACCATACAGGGAGAACACTGAAGCTTTCTTT.

This chain uses TRBV5-8 with TRBJ2-3; 8 positions match TRBD1. Germline assignment: CDR1 SGHTS and CDR2 YDEGEE. This CDR3 region has 15 residues. Germline trimming cut 3 bases from V and 2 bases from J; bases unmatched to any gene: 5. The CDR3: CASSSGQANTDTQYF. The CDR3 nucleotides are TGTGCCAGCAGCTCGGGACAGGCAAACACAGATACGCAGTATTTT.

V and J are TRBV5-4 and TRBJ1-2, with 7 bases matching TRBD1. This CDR3 comprises 15 residues. Germline lookup yields CDR1 SGHNT and CDR2 YYREEE (reference sequence). After removal of 0 bases from V and 4 bases from J, the junction contained 6 bases not matched to a gene. The CDR3 bases are TGTGCCAGCAGCTTGGCAGGGGGAGGTAGCTATGGCTACACCTTC. This encodes CASSLAGGGSYGYTF.

The V and J genes are TRBV14 and TRBJ2-7, with 11 nucleotides matching TRBD2. The J segment lost 6 bases and the V segment lost 0 bases, leaving 13 bases of the junction unmatched. Per the germline V gene, CDR1 is SGHDN and CDR2 is FVKESK. This CDR3 has 18 amino acids. CDR3 bases: TGTGCCAGCAGCCAAGATCCACTAGCGGGGGCCTACCCTCCCGAGCAGTACTTC. Protein product: CASSQDPLAGAYPPEQYF.

This chain connects TRBV5-1 to TRBJ1-6; D gene unclear. The germline gives CDR1 SGHRS, CDR2 YFSETQ. Trimming took 1 base from V and 8 from J, leaving 19 bases between them. CDR3 length: 17 amino acids. CDR3 loop: CASSLIPGSSGDSPLHF. The DNA of the CDR3 is TGCGCCAGCAGCTTGATACCAGGTAGTTCGGGAGATTCACCCCTCCACTTT. The full variable domain, in which reference TRBV5-1 and TRBJ1-6 provide the parts outside the CDR3, is KAGVTQTPRYLIKTRGQQVTLSCSPISGHRSVSWYQQTPGQGLQFLFEYFSETQRNKGNFPGRFSGRQFSNSRSEMNVSTLELGDSALYLCASSLIPGSSGDSPLHFGNGTRLTVT.

The rearrangement uses TRBV9 and TRBJ1-3; perhaps TRBD1 as D (5 bases). Trimming took 3 bases from V and 1 from J, leaving 8 bases between them. The CDR3 sequence is 14 residues long. Germline assignment: CDR1 SGDLS and CDR2 YYNGEE. CDR3 in amino acids: CASSATGSGNTIYF. CDR3 coding DNA: TGTGCCAGCAGCGCCACAGGTTCTGGAAACACCATATATTTT.

The chain joins TRBV6-5 to TRBJ1-2; no clear D gene. The V gene lost 6 bases and the J gene lost 5 bases, with 7 bases spanning the gap. CDR1 and CDR2 from the germline V gene are MNHEY and SVGAGI. This CDR3 has 11 amino acids. DNA of the CDR3: TGTGCCAGCAGGGCAGGATATGGCTACACCTTC. Protein product: CASRAGYGYTF.

J is TRBJ2-7 and V is TRBV14; D is uncertain. The CDR3 totals 12 residues. V lost 2 bases and J lost 2, with 4 bases in between. CDR1 and CDR2 from the germline V gene are SGHDN and FVKESK. The CDR3 sequence: CASSQTAYEQYF. CDR3 sequence (DNA): TGTGCCAGCAGCCAAACAGCCTACGAGCAGTACTTC.

This chain uses TRBV6-5 with TRBJ1-2; weak D call: TRBD1 (5 bases). The CDR3 is 14 residues long. Trimming removed 7 bases from V and 5 bases from J, with 17 bases in between. The germline gives CDR1 MNHEY, CDR2 SVGAGI. CDR3 bases: TGTGCCAGCACCCGGGCAGGGCAGACTTATGGCTACACCTTC. This sequence encodes CASTRAGQTYGYTF.

This sequence joins TRBV18 and TRBJ1-5; D remains ambiguous. Germline CDR1 reads KGHSH; CDR2 reads LQKENI. The V and J ends lost 3 bases and 5 bases respectively, with 11 bases between them. CDR3 length equals 14 residues. In DNA, the CDR3 is TGTGCCAGCTCACCGAGCGGTCGGGATCAGCCCCAGCATTTT. Protein product: CASSPSGRDQPQHF.

This sequence joins TRBV12-3 or TRBV12-4 and TRBJ2-7, with TRBD1 identical over 7 bases. With V trimmed by 3 bases and J by 4 bases, 3 bases remained unmatched. This CDR3 is built from 13 residues. The CDR3 nucleotides read TGTGCCAGCAGTTTTGGACAGGTATACGAGCAGTACTTC. It specifies CASSFGQVYEQYF.

This rearrangement joins TRBV18 to TRBJ1-3, with TRBD1 matching over 7 bases. The CDR3 runs 17 residues. CDR1 is KGHSH and CDR2 is LQKENI in the germline V gene. V dropped 5 bases and J dropped 0; count of bases not matched to a gene: 10. This CDR3 reads CASSSWTGSTSGNTIYF. As DNA, the CDR3 is TGTGCCAGCTCATCATGGACAGGTTCCACCTCTGGAAACACCATATATTTT.

The table lists this clone with many counts. The chain carries TRBV24-1 and TRBJ1-2; 10 bases fit TRBD1. CDR3 length equals 16 residues. CDR1 is KGHDR and CDR2 is SFDVKD in the germline V gene. V shed 4 bases, J shed 4 bases, and the junction held 8 bases outside the gene matches. CDR3 sequence: CATSEPTTGGSYGYTF. CDR3 nucleotide sequence: TGTGCCACCAGTGAACCAACGACAGGGGGCTCCTATGGCTACACCTTC.

This clone was found once. The V and J genes are TRBV11-3 and TRBJ1-1; perhaps TRBD1 as D (6 bases). The CDR3 has 13 amino acids. The V end lost 4 bases, the J end lost 12 bases, and 18 bases lay between the germline ends. Germline V CDR1 and CDR2: SGHNT, YENEEA. CDR3 DNA: TGTGCCAGCAGCTCTACCGTCAGGGGCCAGACTTTCTTT. Translating gives CASSSTVRGQTFF.

This clone has only a few counts. The chain uses TRBV5-4 and TRBJ1-1; TRBD1 is a possible D gene (6 bases). V lost 3 bases and J lost 2, with 8 bases in between. This CDR3 spans 13 amino acids. Germline CDR1 and CDR2: SGHNT and YYREEE (reference sequence). The CDR3 region is CASSWDINTEAFF. CDR3 sequence (DNA): TGTGCCAGCAGCTGGGACATAAACACTGAAGCTTTCTTT.